This T cell receptor (beta chain) was profiled in a study of blood T cell repertoires in COVID-19. The CDR3 has 15 residues. The junction had 7 bases not matched to a gene; V was cut back by 3 bases and J by 7 bases. Germline V gene sequence: CDR1 SGHRS, CDR2 YFSETQ. As processed by the authors: Researchers report that nucleated cell counts were estimated from reference gene primer amplification. Some clones are missing from TCRdb's copy, which holds only in-frame ones; the method was immunoSEQ multiplex PCR. The DNA was the basis for D and trimming; V, J and clone size are from that table. This table holds over 150,000 clones, around 83% found once.

This clonotype originated in a man in his forties with acute or convalescent COVID-19. The genes are TRBV5-1 and TRBJ2-2; TRBD1 agrees at 9 bases. Sequenced input: peripheral blood. CDR3 protein: CASSYWDRANGELFF. As DNA, the CDR3 is TGCGCCAGCAGCTACTGGGACAGGGCGAACGGGGAGCTGTTTTTT.